The 18 T cell receptor beta chains below all came from one sample that was sequenced in a study of shared clonotypes between healthy human individuals. Using immunoSEQ multiplex PCR, the repertoire was profiled, and TCRdb retains in-frame clones only, with some absent. This table holds millions of clones, roughly 92% found once. The material sequenced was naive CD4+ T cells sorted from blood. Subset in this sample: CD45RA+ positively selected. The receptors originated from a man between 18 and 35 years old in good health.

This clone has a single count. The CDR3 protein is CASRHGTGVGTDTQYF. The CDR3 DNA is TGCGCCAGCAGACATGGGACAGGCGTCGGCACAGATACGCAGTATTTT. The chain links TRBV5-1 to TRBJ2-3; 8 bases agree with TRBD1. CDR1 and CDR2 from the germline V gene are SGHRS and YFSETQ. Trimming removed 5 bases from V and 1 base from J; junction bases left unmatched: 9. The CDR3 spans 16 residues.

In DNA form, the CDR3 reads TGTGCCAGCTCAAAAGGACAGACCCGAGGGTACGAGCAGTACTTC. Its protein is CASSKGQTRGYEQYF. This sequence joins TRBV18 and TRBJ2-7; perhaps TRBD1 as D (6 bases). V was trimmed by 5 bases and J by 4 bases, leaving 18 bases between them. The CDR3 runs to 15 residues. CDR1 KGHSH and CDR2 LQKENI come from the germline V gene.

This clone was observed once. The chain joins TRBV19 to TRBJ2-5; 13 positions match TRBD2. Losses at the gene ends were 6 bases for V and 11 bases for J; bases not matched to a gene: 6. The CDR3 has 13 residues. Germline CDR1 LNHDA, CDR2 SQIVND (reference sequence). The CDR3 spells CASRWTSGGFQYF. As DNA, the CDR3 is TGTGCCAGTAGATGGACTAGCGGGGGTTTTCAGTACTTC.

Remarks on this clone: Other DNA sequences in this sample translate to the same CDR3. The chain couples TRBV6-5 to TRBJ1-4, with 7 bases fitting TRBD1. From germline, CDR1 is MNHEY and CDR2 SVGAGI. The CDR3 is 14 amino acids. With 0 bases clipped from V and 8 bases from J, the junction kept 3 bases outside the gene matches. CDR3 sequence: CASSYSGGREKLFF. CDR3 sequence (DNA): TGTGCCAGCAGTTACTCAGGGGGCAGAGAAAAACTGTTTTTT.

The genes are TRBV27 and TRBJ1-5; D is undetermined. There are 13 residues in the CDR3. V dropped 4 bases and J dropped 3 bases, with 7 bases sitting between them. CDR1 is MNHEY and CDR2 is SMNVEV in the germline V gene (reference sequence). CDR3 sequence: CASSSGYNQPQHF. The DNA for the CDR3 is TGTGCCAGCAGTTCCGGGTACAATCAGCCCCAGCATTTT.

Remarks on this clone: Different DNA sequences within this sample yield the same CDR3. CDR3 DNA sequence: TGTGCCAGCAGCCCGGGAGGGTCTGGGGCCAACGTCCTGACTTTC. This sequence encodes CASSPGGSGANVLTF. This chain joins TRBV11-3 and TRBJ2-6; 8 bases are shared with TRBD2. Germline V gives CDR1 SGHNT, CDR2 YENEEA. The V segment lost 5 bases and the J segment 1 base; nucleotides outside the gene matches: 1. CDR3 length equals 15 residues.

V and J are TRBV5-1 and TRBJ2-3; 9 nucleotides align to TRBD2. With 3 bases clipped from V and 3 bases from J, the junction kept 8 bases outside the gene matches. The CDR3 is made up of 16 amino acids. Germline V CDR1 and CDR2: SGHRS, YFSETQ. CDR3 nucleotides: TGCGCCAGCAGCTCTAAAGGCGGGAGGGTAACAGATACGCAGTATTTT. Its translation: CASSSKGGRVTDTQYF. Together with reference TRBV5-1 and TRBJ2-3, the CDR3 gives the full variable domain: KAGVTQTPRYLIKTRGQQVTLSCSPISGHRSVSWYQQTPGQGLQFLFEYFSETQRNKGNFPGRFSGRQFSNSRSEMNVSTLELGDSALYLCASSSKGGRVTDTQYFGPGTRLTVL.

The chain joins TRBV7-9 to TRBJ2-5; TRBD2 is a possible D gene (6 bases). V was cut by 1 base and J by 5 bases, with 14 bases left in between. The CDR3 extends over 15 amino acids. CDR1 is SEHNR and CDR2 is FQNEAQ in the germline V gene (reference sequence). CDR3 DNA sequence: TGTGCCAGCAGCTTAGTGGAGACTAGAGGGGAGACCCAGTACTTC. The encoded protein is CASSLVETRGETQYF.

The CDR3 here is CAWRGIWATNEKLFF. The CDR3 DNA follows: TGTGCCTGGAGGGGGATATGGGCAACTAATGAAAAACTGTTTTTT. V and J are TRBV30 and TRBJ1-4; no clear D gene. Trimming cost V 3 bases and J 0 bases, with 11 bases left between them. Germline CDR1 is GTSNPN and CDR2 is SVGIG (reference sequence). The length of the CDR3 is 15 residues.

The chain joins TRBV4-1 to TRBJ1-2; weak D call: TRBD1 (6 bases). Deletions cut 1 base from V and 4 bases from J, with 16 bases between. The CDR3 covers 16 residues. CDR1 and CDR2 from the germline V gene are MGHRA and YSYEKL. CDR3 in DNA: TGCGCCAGCAGCCAAGGAGGACAGCCGGCTCTCTATGGCTACACCTTC. Protein: CASSQGGQPALYGYTF.

The rearrangement links TRBV28 to TRBJ2-5, with 7 bases identical to TRBD1. The J call may be mistaken, given a closer DNA end match to TRBJ2-7. Per the germline V gene, CDR1 is MDHEN and CDR2 is SYDVKM. The CDR3 has 13 amino acids. The CDR3 bases are TGTGCCAGCAGATGGGACCCAGGGGGCGAGCAGTACTTC. This encodes CASRWDPGGEQYF.

With respect to this clone: Within the sample, other DNA sequences also encode this same CDR3. The rearrangement uses TRBV11-2 and TRBJ2-3; D ambiguous. Trimming removed 0 bases at V and 3 bases at J, with 4 bases between. Per the germline V gene, CDR1 is SGHAT and CDR2 is FQNNGV. The CDR3 runs 13 residues. The CDR3 reads CASSLDRTDTQYF. DNA for the CDR3: TGTGCCAGCAGCTTAGATAGGACAGATACGCAGTATTTT.

The chain uses TRBV29-1 and TRBJ2-1; 13 bases fit TRBD2. Germline V gene lookup returns CDR1 SQVTM and CDR2 ANQGSEA. The CDR3 contains 16 residues. The V and J ends lost 7 bases and 6 bases, in that order; junction bases with no gene match: 12. The CDR3 here is CSGGPGLAGAPNEQFF. The CDR3 region has the DNA TGCAGCGGCGGACCCGGACTAGCGGGAGCCCCCAATGAGCAGTTCTTC.

CDR3: CASSLDRVGGYTF. CDR3 in DNA: TGTGCCAGCAGCCTCGACAGGGTGGGTGGCTACACCTTC. The chain combines TRBV5-5 with TRBJ1-2, with 7 bases identical to TRBD1. The CDR3 totals 13 residues. In germline, CDR1 is SGHKS, CDR2 YYEKEE (reference sequence). The V and J ends lost 4 bases and 7 bases, in that order; junction bases with no gene match: 7.

The chain combines TRBV14 with TRBJ2-7; D gene ambiguous. V was trimmed by 0 bases and J by 0 bases, leaving 18 bases between them. This CDR3 has 18 amino acids. CDR1 is SGHDN and CDR2 is FVKESK in the germline V gene. The CDR3 loop reads CASSQDPYGTAISYEQYF. For the CDR3, the DNA is TGTGCCAGCAGCCAAGATCCTTACGGCACAGCGATCTCCTACGAGCAGTACTTC.

V gene TRBV9 combines with J gene TRBJ2-3, with 12 bases fitting TRBD2. Germline V gene data show CDR1 as SGDLS and CDR2 as YYNGEE. J was trimmed by 0 bases and V by 4 bases; bases with no gene match: 3. The CDR3 covers 16 residues. DNA for the CDR3: TGTGCCAGCAGCACAGGACTAGCGGGAAGCACAGATACGCAGTATTTT. Translated, it gives CASSTGLAGSTDTQYF. The full variable domain, its missing parts supplied by reference TRBV9 and TRBJ2-3, is DSGVTQTPKHLITATGQRVTLRCSPRSGDLSVYWYQQSLDQGLQFLIQYYNGEERAKGNILERFSAQQFPDLHSELNLSSLELGDSALYFCASSTGLAGSTDTQYFGPGTRLTVL.

V gene TRBV28 combines with J gene TRBJ1-2, with D tentatively TRBD1 (6 bases). The CDR3 runs 19 residues. Germline CDR1 MDHEN, CDR2 SYDVKM. Trimming removed 4 bases at V and 0 bases at J, with 24 bases between. The CDR3 sequence: CASSYPGRGVFGTNYGYTF. CDR3 bases: TGTGCCAGCAGTTACCCCGGGAGGGGGGTTTTCGGAACTAACTATGGCTACACCTTC.

The genes are TRBV6-5 and TRBJ1-2; D not resolved. Germline loops: CDR1 MNHEY, CDR2 SVGAGI. The ends were cut back, 3 bases at V and 6 bases at J, with 8 bases in the middle. The CDR3 totals 12 residues. CDR3 nucleotide sequence: TGTGCCAGCAGTTATCACGGGAATGGCTACACCTTC. Amino acids: CASSYHGNGYTF.